The sequence of this TCR beta chain was determined in a study of T cells after posttransplantation cyclophosphamide. General study results and limits: TRB overlap between skin or GI tissue T cells and blood was limited.

CDR1 and CDR2 from the germline V gene are GTSNPN and SVGIG (reference sequence). There are 17 residues in the CDR3. V shed 5 bases and J 1 base; nucleotides not matched to a gene: 11. Libraries were prepared by immunoSEQ multiplex PCR; TCRdb keeps only in-frame clonotypes and omits some of them. The table lists tens of thousands of clones, no singletons, with 6.5% to 7% in the top ten. Note on this clone: The antigen remains undetermined.

The chain joins TRBV30 to TRBJ1-5; 10 nucleotides align to TRBD1. Material for sequencing was PBMCs. The receptor was derived from a woman aged 50 to 60 in good health and a related stem cell transplant donor. The CDR3 reads CAWRKQGQGISNQPQHF. Written as DNA, the CDR3 is TGTGCCTGGCGAAAACAGGGACAGGGGATCAGCAATCAGCCCCAGCATTTT.